Following are 22 T cell receptor beta chains from one sample sequenced in a study of blood T cell repertoires in COVID-19. Using immunoSEQ multiplex PCR, the repertoire was profiled, and TCRdb retains in-frame clones only, with some absent. The data contain 80,000 to 95,000 clones, roughly 80% of them singletons. The sample consisted of peripheral blood. The source of these receptors is a woman older than 75 with active or convalescent COVID-19.

The sample holds one count of this clone. The genes are TRBV29-1 and TRBJ2-7, with D maybe TRBD1 (5 bases). CDR3 length equals 14 residues. Germline V CDR1 and CDR2: SQVTM, ANQGSEA. V was cut by 5 bases and J by 2 bases, with 16 bases left in between. This CDR3 is CSVRRGADTYEQYF. The CDR3 DNA follows: TGCAGCGTTCGAAGGGGCGCTGATACCTACGAGCAGTACTTC.

The V and J genes are TRBV6-2 or TRBV6-3 and TRBJ1-5, with 7 positions matching TRBD1. J was trimmed by 0 bases and V by 5 bases; bases with no gene match: 22. This CDR3 region has 21 residues. The germline CDR1 and CDR2 sequences are MNHEY and SVGEGT. This CDR3 reads CASSRPGTVILRPDSNQPQHF. DNA of the CDR3: TGTGCCAGCAGTCGTCCCGGGACAGTCATCCTACGCCCCGATAGCAATCAGCCCCAGCATTTT.

The chain employs TRBV28 and TRBJ1-2, with 8 bases aligning to TRBD1. The CDR3 totals 15 residues. Looked up from germline, CDR1 is MDHEN and CDR2 is SYDVKM. Germline trimming cut 0 bases from V and 7 bases from J; bases unmatched to any gene: 7. The CDR3 nucleotides are TGTGCCAGCAGTTTATGGGCAGGGGGCTCCTCTGGCTACACCTTC. This gives the protein CASSLWAGGSSGYTF.

The rearrangement links TRBV6-4 to TRBJ1-6, with D possibly matching TRBD1 (5 bases). The CDR3 length is 13 residues. Trimming cost V 2 bases and J 7 bases, with 6 bases left between them. Germline V gene lookup returns CDR1 MRHNA and CDR2 SNTAGT. The CDR3 DNA sequence: TGTGCCAGCAGTGACCGACAGAATTCACCCCTCCACTTT. This translates into CASSDRQNSPLHF.

V gene TRBV6-5 combines with J gene TRBJ2-5; 11 bases fit TRBD1. V dropped 6 bases and J dropped 5; count of bases not matched to a gene: 2. Germline V gene data show CDR1 as MNHEY and CDR2 as SVGAGI. The CDR3 is made up of 13 amino acids. CDR3 protein: CASRWDRGETQYF. As DNA, the CDR3 is TGTGCCAGCAGGTGGGACAGGGGGGAGACCCAGTACTTC.

V usage is TRBV2 and J usage is TRBJ1-2; weak D call: TRBD1 (5 bases). Germline CDR1 is SNHLY and CDR2 is FYNNEI. The CDR3 loop spans 15 amino acids. Between the trimmed V and J ends, which lost 3 bases and 8 bases, there was a span of 19 bases. As DNA, the CDR3 is TGTGCCAGCAGTGACAGGGTTCCTCTGGGTCGGGGCTACACCTTC. Its translation is CASSDRVPLGRGYTF.

The gene calls are TRBV2 and TRBJ1-1; 11 positions agree with TRBD1. Germline V gene lookup returns CDR1 SNHLY and CDR2 FYNNEI. The junction had 10 bases not matched to a gene; V was cut back by 5 bases and J by 8 bases. The CDR3 is 15 residues long. The CDR3 here is CASSPRTGGVSEAFF. The CDR3 DNA follows: TGTGCCAGCAGTCCAAGGACAGGGGGCGTAAGCGAAGCTTTCTTT.

This clone was detected once. The V gene is TRBV15, the J gene TRBJ2-2; no clear D gene. The length of the CDR3 is 15 residues. CDR1 is LNHNV and CDR2 is YYDKDF in the germline V gene (reference sequence). The germline V and J ends were trimmed by 0 bases and 2 bases, with 7 bases remaining between them. CDR3 sequence (DNA): TGTGCCACCAGCAGAGATTTGACAAACACCGGGGAGCTGTTTTTT. As protein: CATSRDLTNTGELFF. The complete variable domain, with remaining parts taken from reference TRBV15 and TRBJ2-2, reads DAMVIQNPRYQVTQFGKPVTLSCSQTLNHNVMYWYQQKSSQAPKLLFHYYDKDFNNEADTPDNFQSRRPNTSFCFLDIRSPGLGDTAMYLCATSRDLTNTGELFFGEGSRLTVL.

Here the CDR3 DNA reads TGTGCCAGCAGTCCCCGGGAGCGGGGACAAGAGACCCAGTACTTC. Encoded protein: CASSPRERGQETQYF. J is TRBJ2-5 and V is TRBV6-6; 7 bases agree with TRBD2. Looked up from germline, CDR1 is MNHNY and CDR2 is SVGAGI (reference sequence). V shed 5 bases, J shed 2 bases, and the junction held 8 bases outside the gene matches. This CDR3 is 15 amino acids long.

The chain recombines TRBV10-1 with TRBJ1-5, with 8 bases lining up with TRBD1. Per the germline V gene, CDR1 is WNHNN and CDR2 is SYGVQD (reference sequence). Trimming at V came to 6 bases and at J to 3 bases, leaving 10 bases not matched to a gene. The CDR3 spans 16 residues. CDR3 residues: CASRGQGGNNNQPQHF. The CDR3, as DNA: TGCGCCAGCAGAGGACAGGGTGGTAATAACAATCAGCCCCAGCATTTT.

The CDR3 DNA reads as TGTGCCAGTAGGCTTCAGGGGGGCACCGGGGAGCTGTTTTTT. This sequence encodes CASRLQGGTGELFF. V is TRBV19 and J is TRBJ2-2; perhaps TRBD1 as D (7 bases). Between the trimmed V and J ends, which lost 6 bases and 4 bases, there was a span of 12 bases. The length of the CDR3 is 14 residues. The germline gives CDR1 LNHDA, CDR2 SQIVND (reference sequence).

The CDR3 loop is CASSAGGVGYTF. CDR3 DNA: TGTGCCAGCAGCGCAGGGGGCGTTGGCTACACCTTC. The chain links TRBV6-5 to TRBJ1-2; 8 bases map to TRBD1. This CDR3 is 12 amino acids long. CDR1 and CDR2 (germline): MNHEY, SVGAGI. V was clipped by 6 bases and J by 7 bases; unmatched bases: 4.

The chain links TRBV24-1 to TRBJ2-1; no clear D gene. The CDR3 is 13 residues long. Per the germline V gene, CDR1 is KGHDR and CDR2 is SFDVKD. Trimming cost V 10 bases and J 6 bases, with 15 bases left between them. The CDR3 DNA follows: TGTGCCACGTTAGATCCTAACAGCAATGAGCAGTTCTTC. Translated, it gives CATLDPNSNEQFF.

This clone was seen just once. The gene calls are TRBV27 and TRBJ2-3, with D maybe TRBD2 (5 bases). Germline CDR1 reads MNHEY; CDR2 reads SMNVEV (reference sequence). V lost 6 bases and J lost 4, with 20 bases in between. The CDR3 has 16 residues. The CDR3 DNA reads as TGTGCCAGCAGGACTACTATAGGGTTTTCGTCAGATACGCAGTATTTT. It encodes CASRTTIGFSSDTQYF.

This chain connects TRBV7-6 to TRBJ1-2; a possible D gene is TRBD1 (5 bases). The CDR3 is 14 amino acids. V was clipped by 5 bases and J by 4 bases, with 14 bases between them. Germline V gene lookup returns CDR1 SGHVS and CDR2 FNYEAQ. CDR3 in amino acids: CASSRSQGFYGYTF. The CDR3 region has the DNA TGTGCCAGCAGCCGAAGTCAGGGATTCTATGGCTACACCTTC.

In nucleotides, the CDR3 is TGTGCCAGCAGTTCGGGACAGGGGATCACCGGGGAGCTGTTTTTT. It encodes CASSSGQGITGELFF. The chain links TRBV6-5 to TRBJ2-2; 10 bases map to TRBD1. Germline V lookup: CDR1 MNHEY, CDR2 SVGAGI. The CDR3 length is 15 residues. V shed 4 bases and J 4 bases; nucleotides not matched to a gene: 3.

In this sample, this clone turned up a few times. J is TRBJ2-2 and V is TRBV7-2, with TRBD1 matching over 10 bases. Losses at the gene ends were 4 bases for V and 4 bases for J; bases not matched to a gene: 3. Germline assignment: CDR1 SGHTA and CDR2 FQGNSA. The CDR3 length is 15 residues. The DNA of the CDR3 is TGTGCCAGCAGCTGGGACAGGGGAAGCACCGGGGAGCTGTTTTTT. This codes for CASSWDRGSTGELFF.

V gene TRBV7-8 combines with J gene TRBJ2-7; perhaps TRBD1 as D (6 bases). The CDR3 sequence is 13 residues long. Germline V gene lookup returns CDR1 SGHVS and CDR2 FQNEAQ. Trimming removed 5 bases from V and 5 bases from J, with 13 bases in between. CDR3 amino acids: CASSRTQGNEQYF. For the CDR3, the DNA is TGTGCCAGCAGCCGAACCCAGGGGAACGAGCAGTACTTC.

The V gene is TRBV6-6, the J gene TRBJ1-2, with 8 positions matching TRBD1. V lost 6 bases to trimming and J lost 3 bases; unmatched junction nucleotides: 6. The germline gives CDR1 MNHNY, CDR2 SVGAGI (reference sequence). The CDR3 is 14 residues long. For the CDR3, the DNA is TGTGCCAGCAGGAAGGGACAGGCTTACTATGGCTACACCTTC. It is translated as CASRKGQAYYGYTF.

This clone appeared once. CDR3 residues: CASRITRTSGGTKNTDTQYF. CDR3 nucleotide sequence: TGTGCCAGTAGAATCACCAGGACTAGCGGGGGGACTAAGAACACAGATACGCAGTATTTT. The chain uses TRBV19 and TRBJ2-3; 14 positions match TRBD2. The CDR3 extends over 20 amino acids. Germline V gives CDR1 LNHDA, CDR2 SQIVND (reference sequence). V lost 6 bases to trimming and J lost 2 bases; unmatched junction nucleotides: 16.

The J gene is TRBJ2-7, the V gene TRBV6-5, with TRBD1 identical over 7 bases. Germline assignment: CDR1 MNHEY and CDR2 SVGAGI. V shed 6 bases and J 1 base; nucleotides not matched to a gene: 9. CDR3 length: 15 amino acids. The CDR3: CASRPADRVSYEQYF. Written as DNA, the CDR3 is TGTGCCAGCAGACCAGCCGACAGGGTTTCCTACGAGCAGTACTTC.

The chain uses TRBV7-2 and TRBJ2-2, with TRBD1 matching over 9 bases. The germline V gene has CDR1 SGHTA and CDR2 FQGNSA. With 2 bases clipped from V and 6 bases from J, the junction kept 4 bases outside the gene matches. The CDR3 is made up of 15 amino acids. In DNA form, the CDR3 reads TGTGCCAGCAGCTTAAGAACAGGGGGCTCCGGGGAGCTGTTTTTT. Translation: CASSLRTGGSGELFF. Full variable domain (remainder filled in from reference TRBV7-2 and TRBJ2-2): GAGVSQSPSNKVTEKGKDVELRCDPISGHTALYWYRQSLGQGLEFLIYFQGNSAPDKSGLPSDRFSAERTGGSVSTLTIQRTQQEDSAVYLCASSLRTGGSGELFFGEGSRLTVL.